Following are 13 T cell receptor beta chains from one sample sequenced in a study of regulatory T cells in long-lasting Graves disease. Arm-PCR of CDR3 regions and iRepertoire HTBI primers were used to build TCR beta libraries. TCRdb itself ran the multiplex PCR reads through MiXCR, one entry per CDR3 protein. Of about 450,000 distinct CDR3 sequences listed, less than 25% are singletons. Noted time point: persistent/refractory GD, antithyroid drugs over 5 years with positive TRAb. The TCR library was prepared using RNA isolated from PBMCs. The starting material was peripheral blood mononuclear cells (PBMCs), obtained when the disease was refractory, from a patient treated with antithyroid drugs. These TCRs come from a female donor with Graves disease.

This clonotype was counted ten times or more. This chain links TRBV7-2 with TRBJ2-6, with D perhaps TRBD2 (5 bases). Per the germline V gene, CDR1 is SGHTA and CDR2 is FQGNSA. This CDR3 has 16 amino acids. Trimming pared 5 bases from V and 1 base from J, leaving 12 bases between. CDR3 DNA sequence: TGTGCCAGCAGCCGGGATCGAAGTTCTGGGGCCAACGTCCTGACTTTC. It specifies CASSRDRSSGANVLTF.

This clonotype showed up many times. V usage is TRBV2 and J usage is TRBJ2-7; D not resolved. V was clipped by 7 bases and J by 2 bases, with 12 bases between them. This CDR3 has 13 residues. The V gene's germline CDR1 is SNHLY and CDR2 FYNNEI. The CDR3 nucleotides read TGTGCCAGCACGCGGTACGGAACCTACGAGCAGTACTTC. Protein: CASTRYGTYEQYF.

This clonotype was found a few times. V is TRBV10-3 and J is TRBJ1-2; 7 positions match TRBD1. This CDR3 region has 12 residues. V was pared by 6 bases and J by 8 bases, with 6 bases of the junction left unmatched. Germline V gene data show CDR1 as ENHRY and CDR2 as SYGVKD. The CDR3 spells CAIRDRLGGYTF. The CDR3, as DNA: TGTGCCATCAGGGACAGGTTAGGAGGCTACACCTTC.

The J gene is TRBJ2-2, the V gene TRBV11-2; TRBD2 matches 9 bases. CDR1 and CDR2 from the germline V gene are SGHAT and FQNNGV. With V trimmed by 1 base and J by 3 bases, 6 bases remained unmatched. The CDR3 has 17 amino acids. The CDR3: CASSLVAGGLYTGELFF. DNA of the CDR3: TGTGCCAGCAGCTTAGTTGCGGGAGGGCTTTACACCGGGGAGCTGTTTTTT.

This chain uses TRBV12-3 or TRBV12-4 with TRBJ2-1; 10 bases line up with TRBD2. This CDR3 spans 15 amino acids. V was pared by 8 bases and J by 4 bases, with 8 bases of the junction left unmatched. The CDR3 DNA reads TGTGCCAGCGCTACCGGGACTAGCGATTACAATGAGCAGTTCTTC. Residues: CASATGTSDYNEQFF.

In this sample, this clonotype turned up many times. The rearrangement uses TRBV24-1 and TRBJ2-7; 7 bases are a match to TRBD2. In germline, CDR1 is KGHDR, CDR2 SFDVKD. This CDR3 is 15 amino acids long. J was trimmed by 3 bases and V by 2 bases; bases with no gene match: 6. The DNA of the CDR3 is TGTGCCACCAGTGATTCTGGACTAGGGGACTACGAGCAGTACTTC. It specifies CATSDSGLGDYEQYF.

The chain combines TRBV20-1 with TRBJ1-2; D ambiguous. The germline CDR1 and CDR2 sequences are DFQATT and SNEGSKA (reference sequence). CDR3 size: 14 residues. V was cut by 0 bases and J by 4 bases, with 12 bases left in between. CDR3 amino acids: CSAREGSEAYGYTF. Written as DNA, the CDR3 is TGCAGTGCTAGAGAGGGTAGTGAGGCCTATGGCTACACCTTC.

The CDR3: CASSLGNSGRGYNEQFF. The DNA for the CDR3 is TGTGCCAGCAGCTTAGGGAATAGCGGGAGGGGGTACAATGAGCAGTTCTTC. The chain carries TRBV11-2 and TRBJ2-1, with 11 bases fitting TRBD2. The V gene's germline CDR1 is SGHAT and CDR2 FQNNGV. V gave up 1 base and J gave up 4 bases; unmatched junction bases: 6. This CDR3 contains 17 residues. Supplemented by reference TRBV11-2 and TRBJ2-1, the full variable domain reads EAGVAQSPRYKIIEKRQSVAFWCNPISGHATLYWYQQILGQGPKLLIQFQNNGVVDDSQLPKDRFSAERLKGVDSTLKIQPAKLEDSAVYLCASSLGNSGRGYNEQFFGPGTRLTVL.

The chain employs TRBV6-9 and TRBJ1-1, with D possibly being TRBD1 (6 bases). The V end lost 3 bases, the J end lost 3 bases, and 14 bases lay between the germline ends. CDR1 MNHGY and CDR2 SVAAGI come from the germline V gene. This CDR3 has 15 amino acids. The CDR3 DNA reads as TGTGCCAGCAGTTACTACGGGGGGCCCGACACTGAAGCTTTCTTT. Its translation is CASSYYGGPDTEAFF.

Details on this clonotype: A read error is likely, as this CDR3 ends without the conserved phenylalanine or tryptophan. The V and J genes are TRBV27 and TRBJ2-7; 15 positions match TRBD2. The CDR3 length is 14 residues. The V segment lost 6 bases and the J segment 6 bases; nucleotides outside the gene matches: 3. CDR1 is MNHEY and CDR2 is SMNVEV in the germline V gene (reference sequence). As DNA, the CDR3 is TGTGCCAGCAGCCTGGGACTAGCGGGAGGCGAGCAGTACCTC. As protein: CASSLGLAGGEQYL.

In its sample, this clonotype was seen many times. The gene calls are TRBV6-5 and TRBJ1-5; no clear D gene. V lost 2 bases, J lost 5 bases, and 4 bases lay in between. The CDR3 runs 12 residues. Germline V gene lookup returns CDR1 MNHEY and CDR2 SVGAGI. Here the CDR3 reads CASSYSYQPQHF. In nucleotides, the CDR3 is TGTGCCAGCAGTTACAGCTATCAGCCCCAGCATTTT.

This chain links TRBV7-9 with TRBJ2-5; 7 bases are a match to TRBD2. The junction had 5 bases not matched to a gene; V was cut back by 5 bases and J by 2 bases. Germline V CDR1 and CDR2: SEHNR, FQNEAQ (reference sequence). The CDR3 runs to 14 residues. CDR3 DNA sequence: TGTGCCAGCAGCGAAGGGGACTATCAAGAGACCCAGTACTTC. This encodes CASSEGDYQETQYF.

This chain links TRBV12-3 or TRBV12-4 with TRBJ2-2; D perhaps matches TRBD2 (6 bases). Trimming shortened V by 4 bases and J by 2 bases, and 14 bases separated the two germline ends. The CDR3 is made up of 16 amino acids. The CDR3: CASSSPSSVNTGELFF. Here the CDR3 DNA reads TGTGCCAGCAGTTCCCCCTCTAGCGTCAACACCGGGGAGCTGTTTTTT.